Listed here is a single T cell receptor (beta chain). Its antigen remains unidentified. Base qualities are not at hand, and no much larger clone is one base apart. Relative to germline, V is missing 7 bases and J is missing 7 bases, with 4 bases of the junction outside any gene match. Its CDR3 holds 12 amino acids, cysteine through phenylalanine. This entry keeps only the CDR3 DNA: 36 bases, framed from base 1. The germline V gene specifies SNHLY as CDR1 and FYNNEI as CDR2. Flow cytometry had shown CD8+CD57+ cell expansion in the patients selected for sequencing. Every patient had a diagnosis of severe acquired aplastic anemia based on International Study of Aplastic Anemia and Agranulocytosis and Camitta criteria. Patients had received no therapy at the time of blood sampling. TCR repertoires of sorted CD4+ and CD8+ blood T cells from severe aplastic anemia patients and healthy subjects were deep-sequenced in the study. Patients were enrolled in the USA under clinicaltrials.gov protocols 00001620, 01623167, 00001397, 00071045, 00081523 and 00961064. Ficoll-Paque density gradient centrifugation was used to isolate peripheral blood mononuclear cells. Before DNA extraction, CD4+ and CD8+ T cells were sorted with FACS or magnetic beads.

These data belong to a study of CD8+CD57+ T cells in acquired aplastic anemia (dated by TCRdb to the late 2010s). Background for the entire study: Extracted DNA from sorted CD4+ and CD8+ cells averaged around 3.3 ug, ranging from roughly 0.19 to 27.4 ug. A CD8+CD57+ expansion meant a frequency higher than the mean frequency seen in healthy subjects. Here is what the overall study found, with its caveats: Patients and healthy controls showed no significant difference in CD8+ Simpson's diversity (P=0.060). Around 31 CD8+ CDR3 sequences were shared between patients and controls but appeared highly expressed in patients and within their immunodominant clones.

Genomic DNA served as template for TCR beta VDJ combination and CDR3 sequence profiling. An Illumina HiSeq 2000 was used for TCR repertoire sequencing. Concerning the study's data processing: Repertoire assessment relied on Simpson's diversity index, CDR3 size and DJ length profiles, and TRBV/TRBJ rearrangement plots. The most abundant DNA sequence in the deep sequencing data was defined as the immunodominant clone. CDR3 amino acid sequences were screened for sharing across subjects and were compared with published repertoires and the VDJdb database. The public reads were quality trimmed at Q25 with fastp and then assembled into clones with MiXCR by TCRdb, keeping productive beta chains. Each CDR3 protein appears once, grouped with its most common genes and DNA. The V and J calls were determined by TCRdb, not by the authors. A total of about 43,000 distinct CDR3 sequences appear in this sample, over 55% of them only once. The ten most abundant clones make up 59% of the sample.

The sequence came from a human donor with aplastic anemia. The source material was sorted CD4+, CD8+, or CD8+CD57+ T cells (not recorded which) from PBMCs. This chain joins TRBV2 to TRBJ1-2, and TRBD1 aligns with 9 junction nucleotides. CDR3 loop: CASIQGALGYTF. The DNA is TGTGCCAGCATACAGGGGGCGCTTGGCTACACCTTC. The variable domain in full, with residues beyond the CDR3 obtained from the reference TRBV2 and TRBJ1-2 genes, is EPEVTQTPSHQVTQMGQEVILRCVPISNHLYFYWYRQILGQKVEFLVSFYNNEISEKSEIFDDQFSVERPDGSNFTLKIRSTKLEDSAMYFCASIQGALGYTFGSGTRLTVV.